The present T cell receptor beta chain was sequenced within a study of blood T cell repertoires in COVID-19. Original analysis: Amplification with reference gene primers provided the estimates of nucleated cell counts. The protocol was immunoSEQ multiplex PCR, while the TCRdb copy is restricted to in-frame clones and leaves out a portion. That table furnishes V, J and clone size, whereas the DNA furnished D and trimming. This sample has roughly 220,000 clones, with roughly 81% found just once. Germline V lookup: CDR1 MNHEY, CDR2 SMNVEV (reference sequence). V lost 4 bases, J lost 8 bases, and 15 bases lay in between. The CDR3 extends over 14 amino acids.

This clonotype originated in a woman aged 80 or over with COVID-19, enrolled during active disease. The sequencing input was peripheral blood. The chain links TRBV27 to TRBJ2-1; a weak D match, TRBD2 (6 bases). Here the CDR3 DNA reads TGTGCCAGCAGTTGGAGGGCCCTGGGTGATGAGCAGTTCTTC. It yields the protein CASSWRALGDEQFF.